Each of the 21 T cell receptor beta chains below was sequenced from the same sample in a study of metastatic and nonmetastatic thyroid tumors (dated by TCRdb to about 2020). No treatment had been received by any patient before thyroid surgery. Library creation used PCR. Sequencing was performed on an Illumina HiSeq 4000. Starting from the raw public reads, TCRdb applied fastp trimming at Q25, assembled clones with MiXCR and retained in-frame beta chains. This sample lists tens of thousands of clones; roughly 24% were detected once. The biggest ten clones account for around 13% of the sample. Sequencing used tumor tissue. The receptors shown here come from a female donor with papillary thyroid cancer or a benign thyroid nodule (not recorded which). Some clones in this sample may be carry-over from other donors' samples.

This chain's CDR3 is CASSHGGSEPGELFF. As DNA, the CDR3 is TGTGCCAGCAGCCACGGGGGTAGCGAGCCCGGGGAGCTGTTTTTT. The rearrangement joins TRBV6-1 to TRBJ2-2; D is possibly TRBD2 (6 bases). Germline V lookup: CDR1 MNHNS, CDR2 SASEGT. The CDR3 spans 15 residues. With 6 bases removed from V and 6 bases from J, the gap between germline ends came to 17 bases.

This clone was recorded a few times. A read error is possible here, since a much larger clone lies one base away. The V call is TRBV5-1, the J call TRBJ2-3, with D unclear. The CDR3 runs 13 residues. Germline assignment: CDR1 SGHRS and CDR2 YFSETQ. Trimming took 0 bases from V and 7 from J, leaving 9 bases between them. The CDR3 here is CASSLGSSYTQYF. The CDR3 nucleotides read TGCGCCAGCAGCTTGGGTTCCTCGTATACGCAGTATTTT.

This clone rates as medium-sized. The gene calls are TRBV12-3 or TRBV12-4 and TRBJ2-2; 7 positions match TRBD1. Trimming took 3 bases from V and 4 from J; bases not matched to a gene: 8. The CDR3 loop spans 16 amino acids. The CDR3 coding sequence is TGTGCCAGCAGTTTGGTACTGCCAGGGGGCACCGGGGAGCTGTTTTTT. Its protein is CASSLVLPGGTGELFF.

V is TRBV11-3 and J is TRBJ1-1; D possibly corresponds to TRBD1 (5 bases). Trimming took off 1 base at V and 3 bases at J, with 6 bases between the two ends. The CDR3 totals 13 residues. Germline CDR1 is SGHNT and CDR2 is YENEEA. The CDR3 nucleotides are TGTGCCAGCAGCTTAGGAGGGGACACTGAAGCTTTCTTT. Protein product: CASSLGGDTEAFF.

The chain recombines TRBV13 with TRBJ1-2; a possible D gene is TRBD1 (6 bases). Germline CDR1 reads PRHDT; CDR2 reads FYEKMQ (reference sequence). This CDR3 contains 14 residues. The germline V and J ends were trimmed by 0 bases and 8 bases, with 13 bases remaining between them. The CDR3 DNA sequence: TGTGCCAGCAGCTTAGGCAGGGGTGGGCTCGGCTACACCTTC. Amino acids: CASSLGRGGLGYTF. Full variable domain (outside the CDR3, taken from reference TRBV13 and TRBJ1-2): AAGVIQSPRHLIKEKRETATLKCYPIPRHDTVYWYQQGPGQDPQFLISFYEKMQSDKGSIPDRFSAQQFSDYHSELNMSSLELGDSALYFCASSLGRGGLGYTFGSGTRLTVV.

This clone was found many times. The chain combines TRBV4-3 with TRBJ1-2; D is perhaps TRBD1 (5 bases). The CDR3 extends over 15 amino acids. Germline-derived CDR1 and CDR2 are LGHNA and YSLEER. Deletions cut 4 bases from V and 4 bases from J, with 16 bases between. CDR3 coding DNA: TGCGCCAGCAGCCTCGGTAAGGACACAATCTATGGCTACACCTTC. As protein: CASSLGKDTIYGYTF.

This chain links TRBV28 with TRBJ1-5; 11 nucleotides agree with TRBD1. V lost 8 bases to trimming and J lost 7 bases; unmatched junction nucleotides: 10. CDR1 is MDHEN, CDR2 SYDVKM, per germline. The CDR3 is 15 amino acids. The CDR3 loop is CASLTAGTGGQPQHF. The DNA for the CDR3 is TGTGCCAGCCTCACTGCCGGGACAGGGGGACAGCCCCAGCATTTT.

This clone was seen a single time. V usage is TRBV5-1 and J usage is TRBJ1-2, with D maybe TRBD1 (5 bases). Trimming took 9 bases from V and 7 from J, leaving 37 bases between them. Germline CDR1 and CDR2: SGHRS and YFSETQ. The CDR3 is made up of 19 amino acids. The CDR3 sequence is CATAPNPAGWDPEGSGYTF. The CDR3 nucleotides read TGCGCCACCGCACCCAACCCGGCAGGGTGGGACCCGGAGGGCTCTGGCTACACCTTC. The variable domain in full, with the rest retrieved from reference TRBV5-1 and TRBJ1-2, is KAGVTQTPRYLIKTRGQQVTLSCSPISGHRSVSWYQQTPGQGLQFLFEYFSETQRNKGNFPGRFSGRQFSNSRSEMNVSTLELGDSALYLCATAPNPAGWDPEGSGYTFGSGTRLTVV.

At least ten counts were recorded for this clone. The chain couples TRBV6-2 or TRBV6-3 to TRBJ2-1; TRBD1 matches 7 bases. Germline V lookup: CDR1 MNHEY, CDR2 SVGEGT. Losses at the gene ends were 2 bases for V and 10 bases for J; bases not matched to a gene: 11. The CDR3 contains 15 residues. DNA for the CDR3: TGTGCCAGCAGTTACGCGACAGGGTCAAACCAGGAGCAGTTCTTC. Protein sequence: CASSYATGSNQEQFF.

This clone showed up just a few times. The chain combines TRBV2 with TRBJ2-5; 7 positions match TRBD1. This CDR3 has 13 residues. CDR1 SNHLY and CDR2 FYNNEI come from the germline V gene. After removal of 5 bases from V and 3 bases from J, the junction contained 3 bases not matched to a gene. The CDR3 DNA follows: TGTGCCAGCAGTCGGACAGGTGAAGAGACCCAGTACTTC. Its translation is CASSRTGEETQYF. Together with reference TRBV2 and TRBJ2-5, the CDR3 gives the full variable domain: EPEVTQTPSHQVTQMGQEVILRCVPISNHLYFYWYRQILGQKVEFLVSFYNNEISEKSEIFDDQFSVERPDGSNFTLKIRSTKLEDSAMYFCASSRTGEETQYFGPGTRLLVL.

The chain is built from TRBV27 and TRBJ2-1, with D tentatively TRBD1 (6 bases). The CDR3 loop spans 14 amino acids. Germline V lookup: CDR1 MNHEY, CDR2 SMNVEV (reference sequence). V shed 6 bases and J shed 6 bases, with 15 bases lying between them. DNA for the CDR3: TGTGCCAGCAGGGGGGCAGGGTCGGGCAATGAGCAGTTCTTC. This sequence encodes CASRGAGSGNEQFF.

At least ten counts were recorded for this clone. This chain joins TRBV29-1 and TRBJ2-3; D not certain. The CDR3 sequence is 11 residues long. V lost 4 bases and J lost 4, with 6 bases in between. Germline CDR1 is SQVTM and CDR2 is ANQGSEA. Here the CDR3 reads CSVVGADTQYF. The CDR3 region has the DNA TGCAGCGTTGTGGGCGCAGATACGCAGTATTTT.

The chain recombines TRBV6-4 with TRBJ2-3; D call uncertain. There are 15 residues in the CDR3. The V end was cut by 0 bases, the J end by 6 bases, with 13 bases between. CDR1 and CDR2 from the germline V gene are MRHNA and SNTAGT. The CDR3 loop is CASSDSSLERDTQYF. The CDR3 nucleotides read TGTGCCAGCAGTGACTCTTCACTTGAGAGGGATACGCAGTATTTT.

This clone is termed medium-sized. The chain combines TRBV6-5 with TRBJ1-3; D may be TRBD1 (6 bases). The germline V gene encodes CDR1 MNHEY and CDR2 SVGAGI. Trimming shortened V by 2 bases and J by 7 bases, and 15 bases separated the two germline ends. This CDR3 has 15 amino acids. The DNA for the CDR3 is TGTGCCAGCAGTTACATCAGGGGACGCGGGAACACCATATATTTT. Its protein product is CASSYIRGRGNTIYF.

This clone appeared a few times. This sequence may be a read error, since a much larger clone differs from it by one base. The chain is built from TRBV29-1 and TRBJ1-2, with D possibly matching TRBD1 (5 bases). Germline V lookup: CDR1 SQVTM, CDR2 ANQGSEA. The CDR3 sequence is 13 residues long. CDR3 sequence reads: CGVEEGPNYGYTF. In DNA, the CDR3 is TGCGGCGTTGAAGAGGGGCCCAACTATGGCTACACCTTC.

The chain joins TRBV27 to TRBJ1-1; maybe TRBD1 (5 bases). Germline V gene sequence: CDR1 MNHEY, CDR2 SMNVEV (reference sequence). V lost 3 bases and J 3 bases, leaving 11 bases between the germline ends. The CDR3 sequence is 14 residues long. CDR3 in DNA: TGTGCCAGCAGTTTGCGGGGGTCTCACACTGAAGCTTTCTTT. It specifies CASSLRGSHTEAFF.

This clone came up a few times. A much bigger clone sits one base away, suggesting this may be a read error. The chain has TRBV19 and TRBJ1-4; D is unresolved. CDR3 length equals 14 residues. Per germline, CDR1 LNHDA and CDR2 SQIVND (reference sequence). CDR3 nucleotides: TGTGCCAGTAGTATGCAAGCAACTGATGAAAAACTGTTTTTT. It is translated as CASSMQATDEKLFF.

A note on this clone: A read error may produce the germline difference seen at one junction end. The gene calls are TRBV20-1 and TRBJ2-1; perhaps TRBD2 as D (5 bases). There are 14 residues in the CDR3. Germline V gives CDR1 DFQATT, CDR2 SNEGSKA (reference sequence). The DNA for the CDR3 is TGCAGTGCTAGACCGGCACTAGGTGGCGATGATCAGTTCTTC. It encodes CSARPALGGDDQFF.

Ten or more counts support this clone. The chain carries TRBV6-2 or TRBV6-3 and TRBJ2-7, with D perhaps TRBD2 (5 bases). The CDR3 runs 13 residues. V dropped 6 bases and J dropped 2 bases, with 11 bases sitting between them. Germline loops: CDR1 MNHEY, CDR2 SVGEGT. For the CDR3, the DNA is TGTGCCAGCAGAAAGACTAATGCCTACGAGCAGTACTTC. Its translation is CASRKTNAYEQYF.

This clone showed up many times. This chain uses TRBV20-1 with TRBJ1-2; D unclear. The CDR3 contains 15 residues. The V and J ends lost 6 bases and 3 bases respectively, with 20 bases between them. CDR1 DFQATT and CDR2 SNEGSKA come from the germline V gene (reference sequence). The DNA for the CDR3 is TGCAGTGCCTCTCACAAGCAACTTTGGGACTATGGCTACACCTTC. Its protein product is CSASHKQLWDYGYTF.

This clone was seen ten or more times. The V and J genes are TRBV7-4 and TRBJ2-7; 9 positions agree with TRBD1. The CDR3 totals 14 residues. Germline V gene data show CDR1 as SGHVT and CDR2 as SQSDAQ. After removal of 5 bases from V and 0 bases from J, the junction contained 2 bases not matched to a gene. CDR3 coding DNA: TGTGCCAGCAGCCGGGACAGGGTCTCCTACGAGCAGTACTTC. It encodes CASSRDRVSYEQYF.